This TCR beta chain was recovered during a study of blood T cell repertoires in COVID-19. J gave up 2 bases and V 3 bases, and 6 bases lay outside the gene matches. CDR3 length: 14 amino acids. Germline CDR1 GTSNPN, CDR2 SVGIG (reference sequence). Profiled with immunoSEQ multiplex PCR; TCRdb holds only in-frame clones, not every one. The sample lists 300,000 to 400,000 clones; approximately 87% were seen once. The source of this sequence is a woman in her 50s who had recovered from COVID-19. Sequences were obtained from peripheral blood. The rearrangement uses TRBV30 and TRBJ2-7; 8 bases map to TRBD1. Here the CDR3 DNA reads TGTGCCTGGAGCTCCGGGACAGGAGCCTACGAGCAGTACTTC. Residues: CAWSSGTGAYEQYF.